A selection of T cell receptor beta chains follows, all from one sample in a study of control samples from healthy donors and cancer patients. Profiled with immunoSEQ multiplex PCR; TCRdb holds only in-frame clones, not every one. This sample has about 54,000 clones; 95% to 96% occur once, and the top ten carry around 1.9%. Sequences were obtained from blood. The receptors derive from a woman in her 30s in good health. Both conserved end residues are part of each CDR3. Fields, in order: clone size, V gene, J gene, D gene, CDR3 protein, CDR3 DNA. A D gene is named only where the DNA matches it firmly. Size tells how often a clone was seen (once, few, many) or the class of an expanded clone, and some rows leave it out.

clone_size: .
v_call: TRBV27
j_call: TRBJ1-1
d_call: TRBD1
cdr3_aa: CASSALQGAGDTEAFF
cdr3_nt: TGTGCCAGCAGTGCCCTACAGGGGGCGGGGGACACTGAAGCTTTCTTT

clone_size: once
v_call: TRBV11-2
j_call: TRBJ2-5
d_call: .
cdr3_aa: CASSWGLQGTQYF
cdr3_nt: TGTGCCAGCAGCTGGGGACTGCAAGGGACCCAGTACTTC

clone_size: .
v_call: TRBV7-6
j_call: TRBJ1-6
d_call: .
cdr3_aa: CASSATAGPGSPLHF
cdr3_nt: TGTGCCAGCAGCGCAACAGCGGGTCCCGGTTCACCCCTCCACTTT

clone_size: .
v_call: TRBV12-5
j_call: TRBJ2-7
d_call: TRBD2
cdr3_aa: CASGSPGLAGGTPYEQYF
cdr3_nt: TGTGCTAGTGGCAGTCCGGGACTAGCGGGAGGGACCCCCTACGAGCAGTACTTC

clone_size: once
v_call: TRBV29-1
j_call: TRBJ2-3
d_call: TRBD1
cdr3_aa: CSVQTGMVDTQYF
cdr3_nt: TGCAGCGTACAGACAGGGATGGTAGATACGCAGTATTTT

clone_size: once
v_call: TRBV12-3/TRBV12-4
j_call: TRBJ1-1
d_call: TRBD1
cdr3_aa: CASSPGDRGNFF
cdr3_nt: TGTGCCAGCAGCCCGGGGGACAGGGGGAATTTCTTT

clone_size: once
v_call: TRBV5-6
j_call: TRBJ2-3
d_call: .
cdr3_aa: CASSWEGFSTDTQYF
cdr3_nt: TGTGCCAGCAGCTGGGAAGGATTTAGCACAGATACGCAGTATTTT

clone_size: .
v_call: TRBV28
j_call: TRBJ2-7
d_call: .
cdr3_aa: CASSKRGAIGTYEQYF
cdr3_nt: TGTGCCAGCAGTAAAAGGGGGGCGATAGGAACCTACGAGCAGTACTTC

clone_size: .
v_call: TRBV21-1
j_call: TRBJ1-5
d_call: .
cdr3_aa: CASKTGDQPQHF
cdr3_nt: TGTGCCAGCAAGACAGGGGACCAGCCCCAGCATTTT

clone_size: .
v_call: TRBV5-6
j_call: TRBJ1-1
d_call: .
cdr3_aa: CASSHRSSEAFF
cdr3_nt: TGTGCCAGCAGCCACAGATCCTCTGAAGCTTTCTTT

clone_size: .
v_call: TRBV4-2
j_call: TRBJ2-1
d_call: TRBD1
cdr3_aa: CASSQGQGRHEQFF
cdr3_nt: TGTGCCAGCAGCCAAGGACAGGGAAGGCATGAGCAGTTCTTC

clone_size: .
v_call: TRBV11-3
j_call: TRBJ1-2
d_call: .
cdr3_aa: CASSLVLIVLANYGYTF
cdr3_nt: TGTGCCAGCAGCTTAGTTTTGATCGTCCTAGCTAACTATGGCTACACCTTC

clone_size: .
v_call: TRBV18
j_call: TRBJ1-2
d_call: .
cdr3_aa: CASSSQGSGGYTF
cdr3_nt: TGTGCCAGCTCATCCCAGGGGAGCGGTGGCTACACCTTC

clone_size: .
v_call: TRBV15
j_call: TRBJ1-5
d_call: .
cdr3_aa: CATSREQGPNQPQHF
cdr3_nt: TGTGCCACCAGCAGAGAACAGGGCCCCAATCAGCCCCAGCATTTT

clone_size: .
v_call: TRBV19
j_call: TRBJ2-7
d_call: .
cdr3_aa: CASSSGAAEQYF
cdr3_nt: TGTGCCAGTAGTAGCGGGGCAGCCGAGCAGTACTTC

clone_size: .
v_call: TRBV10-3
j_call: TRBJ2-1
d_call: TRBD2
cdr3_aa: CAISGTSGNYEQFF
cdr3_nt: TGTGCCATCAGCGGGACTAGCGGGAACTATGAGCAGTTCTTC

clone_size: .
v_call: TRBV2
j_call: TRBJ2-7
d_call: TRBD2
cdr3_aa: CASSEAPSGRHSYEQYF
cdr3_nt: TGTGCCAGCAGTGAAGCGCCCAGCGGGAGGCACTCCTACGAGCAGTACTTC

clone_size: .
v_call: TRBV24-1
j_call: TRBJ2-3
d_call: .
cdr3_aa: CATSDQTTSTDTQYF
cdr3_nt: TGTGCCACCAGTGATCAAACGACTAGCACAGATACGCAGTATTTT

clone_size: .
v_call: TRBV27
j_call: TRBJ1-2
d_call: .
cdr3_aa: CASSLYAQSNYGYTF
cdr3_nt: TGTGCCAGCAGTTTATACGCCCAGAGTAACTATGGCTACACCTTC

clone_size: .
v_call: TRBV5-8
j_call: TRBJ1-2
d_call: TRBD1
cdr3_aa: CASSLLTGANYGYTF
cdr3_nt: TGTGCCAGCAGCCTCTTGACAGGGGCTAACTATGGCTACACCTTC

clone_size: .
v_call: TRBV7-2
j_call: TRBJ2-1
d_call: TRBD2
cdr3_aa: CASSPRGTSGLPEQFF
cdr3_nt: TGTGCCAGCAGCCCAAGAGGGACTAGCGGCCTCCCTGAGCAGTTCTTC

clone_size: .
v_call: TRBV19
j_call: TRBJ1-2
d_call: TRBD1
cdr3_aa: CASRGQGYTF
cdr3_nt: TGTGCCAGCAGGGGGCAAGGCTACACCTTC

clone_size: .
v_call: TRBV29-1
j_call: TRBJ2-2
d_call: TRBD1
cdr3_aa: CSARTGNINTGELFF
cdr3_nt: TGCAGCGCCCGGACAGGGAACATTAACACCGGGGAGCTGTTTTTT